This is a list of T cell receptor beta chains from one sample in a study of blood T cell repertoires in COVID-19. Profiled with immunoSEQ multiplex PCR; TCRdb holds only in-frame clones, not every one. The sample has tens of thousands of clones, about nine tenths seen once. Sample: peripheral blood. These receptors all stem from a woman aged 40 to 50 with active COVID-19. The CDR3 runs from the conserved cysteine through the conserved F or W. Fields, in order: D gene, J gene, clone size, V gene, CDR3 protein, CDR3 DNA. D genes are given only for firm matches. The listing skips clone size in some rows; elsewhere it reads once, few, many or a size class.

>TRBD1|TRBJ1-2|NA|TRBV19
CASSSRDRVDYGYTF
TGTGCCAGTAGTTCCCGGGACAGGGTAGACTATGGCTACACCTTC
>TRBD2|TRBJ2-1|NA|TRBV11-2
CASRPTSGSYNEQFF
TGTGCCAGCAGACCTACTAGCGGGAGTTACAATGAGCAGTTCTTC
>NA|TRBJ1-3|NA|TRBV7-8
CASSLVRLNSGNTIYF
TGTGCCAGCAGCTTAGTCCGACTCAACTCTGGAAACACCATATATTTT
>NA|TRBJ1-1|NA|TRBV18
CASSPSEGRDTEAFF
TGTGCCAGCTCACCATCCGAGGGTCGCGACACTGAAGCTTTCTTT
>TRBD2|TRBJ2-3|NA|TRBV7-2
CASSSRLAGGLDTQYF
TGTGCCAGCAGCTCACGACTAGCGGGGGGGTTAGATACGCAGTATTTT
>NA|TRBJ1-1|NA|TRBV19
CASSPVGLPGGGNTEAFF
TGTGCCAGTAGCCCAGTTGGGCTCCCCGGCGGGGGGAACACTGAAGCTTTCTTT
>NA|TRBJ1-2|NA|TRBV11-3
CASSLEVGSETF
TGTGCCAGCAGCTTAGAGGTCGGTTCGGAGACCTTC
>TRBD1|TRBJ1-6|NA|TRBV7-9
CASSFWTGEANNSPLHF
TGTGCCAGCAGCTTCTGGACAGGGGAGGCGAATAATTCACCCCTCCACTTT
>TRBD1|TRBJ1-2|NA|TRBV18
CASSAPQGSFFGYTF
TGTGCCAGCTCAGCCCCACAGGGGTCGTTCTTTGGCTACACCTTC
>TRBD1|TRBJ2-5|NA|TRBV19
CASSLYRGQIETQYF
TGTGCCAGTAGTTTGTACAGGGGGCAGATAGAGACCCAGTACTTC
>TRBD1|TRBJ1-5|NA|TRBV6-2/TRBV6-3
CASSYAGAGGWGNQPQHF
TGTGCCAGCAGTTATGCCGGGGCAGGGGGCTGGGGCAATCAGCCCCAGCATTTT
>NA|TRBJ2-1|NA|TRBV5-1
CASSLGQGGMFF
TGCGCCAGCAGCTTGGGGCAGGGGGGTATGTTCTTC
>TRBD1|TRBJ1-1|NA|TRBV10-3
CAISGTGGNTEAFF
TGTGCCATCAGTGGGACAGGGGGGAACACTGAAGCTTTCTTT
>TRBD1|TRBJ1-1|NA|TRBV6-2/TRBV6-3
CASSYLIGGRSEAFF
TGTGCCAGCAGTTACTTAATAGGGGGCCGGTCTGAAGCTTTCTTT
>NA|TRBJ1-2|few|TRBV4-3
CASSQSRQLNYGYTF
TGCGCCAGCAGCCAAAGTAGACAGCTCAACTATGGCTACACCTTC
>NA|TRBJ1-5|NA|TRBV2
CASRKTVNQPQHF
TGTGCCAGCAGGAAGACAGTAAATCAGCCCCAGCATTTT
>TRBD1|TRBJ1-5|NA|TRBV20-1
CSASPGGQGTGQPQHF
TGCAGTGCTAGTCCGGGGGGACAGGGGACGGGACAGCCCCAGCATTTT
>TRBD1|TRBJ1-6|NA|TRBV7-2
CASSLARTGYNSPLHF
TGTGCCAGCAGCTTAGCACGGACAGGGTATAATTCACCCCTCCACTTT
>TRBD1|TRBJ2-2|NA|TRBV6-4
CASSTDRGSAGELFF
TGTGCCAGCAGTACCGACAGGGGGAGCGCCGGGGAGCTGTTTTTT
>NA|TRBJ2-7|NA|TRBV11-3
CASSLAGEQYF
TGTGCCAGCAGCTTAGCGGGGGAGCAGTACTTC
>NA|TRBJ1-2|NA|TRBV20-1
CSASSVSGDYGYTF
TGCAGTGCTAGTTCGGTTAGCGGAGACTATGGCTACACCTTC
>TRBD1|TRBJ2-7|NA|TRBV29-1
CSVRQGSYEQYF
TGCAGCGTACGACAGGGAAGCTACGAGCAGTACTTC
>NA|TRBJ2-5|NA|TRBV11-2
CASSPRVVGTQYF
TGTGCCAGCAGCCCGAGGGTAGTCGGGACCCAGTACTTC
>TRBD2|TRBJ2-3|NA|TRBV6-5
CACVRGGIADTQYF
TGTGCCTGCGTACGGGGGGGCATAGCAGATACGCAGTATTTT
>NA|TRBJ2-1|few|TRBV5-1
CASRLELYNEQFF
TGCGCCAGCAGATTAGAGCTTTACAATGAGCAGTTCTTC
>NA|TRBJ2-1|NA|TRBV21-1
CASSKVASGGSSYNEQFF
TGTGCCAGCAGCAAAGTGGCCAGCGGGGGGAGCTCCTACAATGAGCAGTTCTTC
>TRBD1|TRBJ1-1|NA|TRBV18
CASSPGTGGKNTEAFF
TGTGCCAGCTCGCCGGGGACAGGGGGTAAGAACACTGAAGCTTTCTTT
>NA|TRBJ1-1|NA|TRBV19
CASSIVRKMGPEAFF
TGTGCCAGTAGTATAGTCAGGAAAATGGGTCCTGAAGCTTTCTTT
>NA|TRBJ1-3|NA|TRBV3-1/TRBV3-2
CASSQDPMSTIYF
TGTGCCAGCAGCCAAGATCCAATGAGCACCATATATTTT
>NA|TRBJ2-1|NA|TRBV30
CAWSRQVEQFF
TGTGCCTGGAGTCGACAAGTTGAGCAGTTCTTC
>TRBD2|TRBJ2-1|NA|TRBV7-3
CASSLAGGTYNEQFF
TGTGCCAGCAGCTTAGCGGGGGGTACCTACAATGAGCAGTTCTTC
>TRBD1|TRBJ1-1|NA|TRBV5-4
CASSSPNRGLEAFF
TGTGCCAGCAGCTCACCTAACAGGGGGCTGGAAGCTTTCTTT
>TRBD1|TRBJ1-4|NA|TRBV28
CASSNRGNEKLFF
TGTGCCAGCAGTAACAGGGGTAATGAAAAACTGTTTTTT
>TRBD2|TRBJ2-3|once|TRBV20-1
CSASLAGVTDTQYF
TGCAGTGCTAGTTTGGCGGGGGTCACAGATACGCAGTATTTT
>TRBD1|TRBJ1-2|NA|TRBV9
CASSVDPHRGVGYTF
TGTGCCAGCAGCGTAGATCCCCACAGGGGGGTTGGCTACACCTTC
>TRBD2|TRBJ2-3|few|TRBV19
CASSIAGLAGPTDTQYF
TGTGCCAGTAGTATAGCAGGACTAGCGGGGCCTACAGATACGCAGTATTTT
>TRBD1|TRBJ1-2|NA|TRBV2
CASRGTGDYGYTF
TGTGCCAGCAGGGGGACAGGGGACTATGGCTACACCTTC
>TRBD2|TRBJ2-3|NA|TRBV29-1
CSAGLASTDTQYF
TGCAGCGCCGGACTAGCTTCGACAGATACGCAGTATTTT
>NA|TRBJ2-7|NA|TRBV6-5
CASSYSRADLGWEQYF
TGTGCCAGCAGTTACTCGAGAGCGGACTTGGGTTGGGAGCAGTACTTC
>TRBD2|TRBJ2-7|NA|TRBV4-2
CASSQLAGIYEQYF
TGTGCCAGCAGCCAGCTAGCGGGGATCTACGAGCAGTACTTC
>NA|TRBJ1-4|NA|TRBV3-1/TRBV3-2
CASSGAANEKLFF
TGTGCCAGCAGCGGGGCGGCTAATGAAAAACTGTTTTTT
>TRBD1|TRBJ1-2|NA|TRBV5-1
CASSLETGGNYGYTF
TGCGCCAGCAGCTTGGAGACAGGGGGTAACTATGGCTACACCTTC
>TRBD1|TRBJ1-3|NA|TRBV5-1
CASSSQGAGNTIYF
TGCGCCAGCAGCTCACAGGGGGCTGGAAACACCATATATTTT
>TRBD2|TRBJ2-1|once|TRBV11-3
CASSPRGVNNEQFF
TGTGCCAGCAGCCCCCGGGGGGTCAACAATGAGCAGTTCTTC
>NA|TRBJ2-1|NA|TRBV6-5
CASSVGQGPHNEQFF
TGTGCCAGCAGCGTGGGACAAGGGCCTCACAATGAGCAGTTCTTC
>NA|TRBJ2-3|once|TRBV28
CASSPQSGRITDTQYF
TGTGCCAGCAGTCCCCAGTCGGGGAGGATCACAGATACGCAGTATTTT
>TRBD1|TRBJ1-1|NA|TRBV27
CASSLSTGAMNTEAFF
TGTGCCAGCAGTTTATCGACAGGGGCCATGAACACTGAAGCTTTCTTT
>NA|TRBJ1-6|once|TRBV7-8
CASSLGIQDPTPLHF
TGTGCCAGCAGCTTAGGTATACAGGACCCCACGCCCCTCCACTTT
>NA|TRBJ1-1|NA|TRBV5-1
CASRSLEADTEAFF
TGCGCCAGCAGGAGTCTAGAGGCCGACACTGAAGCTTTCTTT
>NA|TRBJ1-1|NA|TRBV7-8
CASSFSWGLNTEAFF
TGTGCCAGCAGCTTTTCCTGGGGCCTGAACACTGAAGCTTTCTTT
>TRBD2|TRBJ2-3|once|TRBV5-1
CASSLFAGGTDTQYF
TGCGCCAGCAGCTTGTTCGCGGGGGGTACAGATACGCAGTATTTT
>NA|TRBJ1-5|NA|TRBV6-4
CASSDSNLRGQNQPQHF
TGTGCCAGCAGTGACTCGAATCTCAGGGGACAAAATCAGCCCCAGCATTTT
>NA|TRBJ2-3|NA|TRBV9
CASSVDWGADTQYF
TGTGCCAGCAGCGTAGATTGGGGGGCAGATACGCAGTATTTT
>NA|TRBJ2-2|NA|TRBV13
CASSLNLLGELFF
TGTGCCAGCAGCTTAAATTTATTGGGGGAGCTGTTTTTT
>TRBD2|TRBJ2-3|NA|TRBV9
CASSDSGTTTVTQYF
TGTGCCAGCAGCGATTCCGGGACTACCACGGTAACGCAGTATTTT
>TRBD2|TRBJ2-3|NA|TRBV11-3
CASSLRGYRASGDTQYF
TGTGCCAGCAGCCTAAGGGGTTATCGGGCTAGCGGAGATACGCAGTATTTT
>TRBD1|TRBJ1-4|NA|TRBV7-2
CASSSGQGANEKLFF
TGTGCCAGCAGCTCCGGACAGGGAGCTAATGAAAAACTGTTTTTT
>TRBD1|TRBJ1-4|NA|TRBV7-3
CASSQRTGGYEKLFF
TGTGCCAGCAGCCAGAGAACAGGGGGCTATGAAAAACTGTTTTTT